In its sample, the clone carrying this T cell receptor (beta chain) was seen a few times. Its antigen is unidentified. This sample was taken from a study of post-analysis software for immune sequencing data. In the study overall: The disease courses covered relapsing-remitting, secondary progressive and progressive-relapsing multiple sclerosis. General study findings and limits: Strong co-clustering by F measure was seen for same-batch samples. Relative to controls, patients had a few TRBV segments at higher frequency, with TRBV5-6, TRBV5-1 and TRBV20-1 among these. For normalized Chao1 diversity, multiple sclerosis patients scored significantly lower than controls did.

Germline CDR1 and CDR2: MNHEY and SVGAGI. Trimming took off 6 bases at V and 5 bases at J, with 13 bases between the two ends. The CDR3 sequence is 13 residues long. Incorporated into the TCR beta cDNA libraries were unique molecular identifiers, which served to reduce PCR and sequencing biases. T cells numbering about 0.95 to 11 million gave rise to a few hundred thousand cDNA molecules. A single record per CDR3 protein comes from TCRdb applying MiXCR to the PCR reads. The sample lists a few hundred thousand distinct CDR3 sequences, 35% to 40% occurring once. This chain uses TRBV6-5 with TRBJ1-1; D may be TRBD1 (5 bases). The source is a girl between 5 and 17 years old with multiple sclerosis. The sequencing input was blood. CDR3 in amino acids: CASRNGGVTEAFF. As DNA, the CDR3 is TGTGCCAGCAGAAACGGGGGGGTGACTGAAGCTTTCTTT.